This T cell receptor (beta chain) is drawn from a study of monozygotic twins with inflammatory bowel disease. Whole-study results and caveats: Discordant twins had repertoire similarity that did not differ from that of concordant twins, possibly from limited power.

Template switching was used to attach UMIs, which incorporated a 6-nucleotide sample barcode. Reanalyzing the 5' RACE reads, TCRdb keeps one entry per CDR3 protein, without DNA. The table lists about 380,000 distinct CDR3 sequences. Germline V gene data show CDR1 as SGDLS and CDR2 as YYNGEE. The CDR3 is made up of 16 amino acids. As for this clonotype: What it recognizes is unknown.

Input material: blood. This chain links TRBV9 with TRBJ1-4. The receptor's source is a human donor with ulcerative colitis or Crohn's disease, or a healthy co-twin of an affected twin (not recorded which). CDR3 amino acids: CASSVAGNGGGEKLFF.